The rows below give T cell receptor beta chains drawn from one sample of a study of regulatory T cells in long-lasting Graves disease. TCRdb itself ran the multiplex PCR reads through MiXCR, one entry per CDR3 protein. This sample has about 430,000 distinct CDR3 sequences, with 15% found just once. Another study also made use of these data, one on T cells in Graves' hyperthyroidism and ophthalmopathy.

Sequences were derived from peripheral blood mononuclear cells (PBMCs), sampled at new diagnosis, from a patient treated with antithyroid drugs. The receptors were sampled from a woman aged 40 to 49 with Graves disease. Both conserved end residues are part of each CDR3. D genes are given only for firm matches. Only part of the rows carry a size: once, few, many, or a class if the clone is expanded.

TRBV12-3/TRBV12-4	TRBD1	many	TRBJ1-4	TGTGCCAGCAGTTTGTCCAGGGGGGTGGAAAAACTGTTTTTT	CASSLSRGVEKLFF
TRBV6-1	NA	few	TRBJ1-1	TGTGCCAGCAGTGCCCAGGGGAGCGCCACTGAAGCTTTCTTT	CASSAQGSATEAFF
TRBV7-7	NA	NA	TRBJ2-5	TGTGCTAGCAGCTTAACGGGAACAGCAGAGACCCAGTACTTC	CASSLTGTAETQYF
TRBV7-3	TRBD1	few	TRBJ1-2	TGTGCCAGCAGTAGACAGGGTTTTGAGGGCTACACCTTC	CASSRQGFEGYTF
TRBV7-3	NA	many	TRBJ2-3	TGTGCCAGCAGCTTACTTGCGGACACAGATACGCAGTATTTT	CASSLLADTDTQYF
TRBV28	NA	NA	TRBJ2-7	TGTGCCAGCAGTTTACCCCCTGATGAAACCTACGAGCAGTACTTC	CASSLPPDETYEQYF
TRBV6-1	NA	many	TRBJ1-5	TGTGCCAGCAGCCCGGGGACGGTTAGCAATCAGCCCCAGCATTTT	CASSPGTVSNQPQHF
TRBV28	NA	many	TRBJ2-7	TGTGCCAGCAGTGCACACTCGACAGCCACCTACGAGCAGTACTTC	CASSAHSTATYEQYF
TRBV18	NA	many	TRBJ2-3	TGTGCCAGCTCACCAGGGGCAGGGGAGAATACGCAGTATTTT	CASSPGAGENTQYF
TRBV12-3/TRBV12-4	TRBD2	many	TRBJ2-1	TGTGCCAGCATTCGTAGACTAGCCCGCAATAATGAGCAGTTCTTC	CASIRRLARNNEQFF
TRBV11-3	NA	many	TRBJ1-2	TGTGCCAGCAGCCTCCGTGGGGAGGGCTACACCTTC	CASSLRGEGYTF
TRBV6-2/TRBV6-3	TRBD1	many	TRBJ1-2	TGTGCCAGCAGTGACTGGACAGGGGGCATCAAAGACTATGGCTACACCTTC	CASSDWTGGIKDYGYTF
TRBV7-9	TRBD1	NA	TRBJ1-1	TGTGCCAGCAGCATACGGGACAGGGAGGGGTCGGACACTGAAGCTTTCTTT	CASSIRDREGSDTEAFF
TRBV7-6	NA	many	TRBJ2-7	TGTGCCAGCAGCATCGTAGCCGACGAGCAGTACTTC	CASSIVADEQYF
TRBV12-3/TRBV12-4	NA	many	TRBJ2-7	TGTGCCAGCAGACGACTCGGCCGGTTGTACTTC	CASRRLGRLYF
TRBV7-2	NA	NA	TRBJ2-1	TGTGCCAGCAGCTTAGCCGCCGGACTAAACAATGAGCAGTTCTTC	CASSLAAGLNNEQFF
TRBV28	NA	many	TRBJ1-5	TGTGCCAGCAGTTTAGGACAGATACTACTCCAGCCCCAGCATTTT	CASSLGQILLQPQHF
TRBV20-1	NA	many	TRBJ2-3	TGCAGTGCTACGGCGGACGGGAGCTCAGATACGCAGTATTTT	CSATADGSSDTQYF
TRBV24-1	TRBD1	NA	TRBJ2-7	TGTGCCACCAACAGGGGTCCCTACGAGCAGTACTTC	CATNRGPYEQYF
TRBV18	NA	NA	TRBJ1-1	TGTGCCAGCTCACCATACGGTACAGAAGCTTTCTTT	CASSPYGTEAFF
TRBV2	NA	NA	TRBJ1-1	TGTGCCAGCAGGGACGGAAGGAACACTGAAGCTTTCTTT	CASRDGRNTEAFF
TRBV12-3/TRBV12-4	NA	many	TRBJ2-7	TGTGCCAGCAGTTTCTTGCACTCCTACGAGCAGTACTTC	CASSFLHSYEQYF
TRBV28	TRBD1	few	TRBJ1-2	TGTGCCAGCAGCTCCTCAGGGGGCGGTAACTATGGCTACACCTTC	CASSSSGGGNYGYTF
TRBV5-1	TRBD2	few	TRBJ2-1	TGCGCCAGCAGCTTGTTAGCTAGCGGGAGGGTCAACAATGAGCAGTTCTTC	CASSLLASGRVNNEQFF
TRBV10-2	NA	few	TRBJ2-7	TGCGCCAGCAGTGAGTCAGGGAGGCCCTACGAGCAGTACTTC	CASSESGRPYEQYF
TRBV7-8	TRBD2	many	TRBJ2-1	TGTGCCAGCAGCTCGGCGGGAGGGAATGAGCAGTTCTTC	CASSSAGGNEQFF
TRBV9	TRBD2	many	TRBJ2-7	TGTGCCAGCAGCGTAGATGGGGGGGACGAGAAGCAGTACTTC	CASSVDGGDEKQYF
TRBV19	TRBD1	NA	TRBJ1-1	TGTGCCAGTAGTATTTGGACAGGGCGGAACACTGAAGCTTTCTTT	CASSIWTGRNTEAFF
TRBV12-3/TRBV12-4	NA	many	TRBJ2-5	TGTGCCAGCAGTTTATCTCTCAGGGGGGGCGCGGGGACCCAGTACTTC	CASSLSLRGGAGTQYF
TRBV29-1	TRBD2	many	TRBJ2-3	TGCAGCGTTCGCGGGGGTAGCGGGAGTTCAGATACGCAGTATTTT	CSVRGGSGSSDTQYF
TRBV6-1	NA	many	TRBJ1-5	TGTGCCAGCAATGGGGGGGATAACAATCAGCCCCAGCATTTT	CASNGGDNNQPQHF
TRBV28	TRBD1	many	TRBJ1-1	TGTGCCAGCACCCTGCCGGGACAGGGGGCGTCTGAAGCTTTCTTT	CASTLPGQGASEAFF
TRBV20-1	TRBD1	many	TRBJ2-7	TGCAGTGCTAGCACCGGGACAGGGCACTACGAGCAGTACTTC	CSASTGTGHYEQYF
TRBV7-2	TRBD2	many	TRBJ2-1	TGTGCCAGCAGCTTTTATAGCGGGATCGGTTATGAGCAGTTCTTC	CASSFYSGIGYEQFF
TRBV6-5	NA	NA	TRBJ1-6	TGTGCCAGCAGTTACTCGGTGACAGGTCACAATTCACCCCTCCACTTT	CASSYSVTGHNSPLHF
TRBV19	NA	few	TRBJ2-7	TGTGCCAGTAGTATGAAGGGGAACCCCTACGAGCAGTACTTC	CASSMKGNPYEQYF
TRBV7-2	NA	NA	TRBJ2-3	TGTGTCAGCAGCTTAGAGAGGGCCTTAGGGGGTCCGGATACCCAGTATTTT	CVSSLERALGGPDTQYF
TRBV20-1	NA	few	TRBJ2-5	TGCAGTGCTAGAGGGGGGGGACAGCAAGAGACCCAGTACTTC	CSARGGGQQETQYF
TRBV27	NA	few	TRBJ2-5	TGTGCCAGCAGTCGGGACCCGTTTCAAGAGACCCAGTACTTC	CASSRDPFQETQYF
TRBV19	NA	NA	TRBJ2-5	TGTGCCAGTAGTCTCGGACAGTTCCTCCAAGAGACCCAGTACTTC	CASSLGQFLQETQYF
TRBV11-2	TRBD2	many	TRBJ2-1	TGTGCCAGCAGCTTAGCTAGCGGGAGTTACAATGAGCAGTTCTTC	CASSLASGSYNEQFF
TRBV4-1	NA	NA	TRBJ2-7	TGCGCCAGCAGCCAAATAGACCAGGGTGTAAAACCGCGCGAGCAGTACTTC	CASSQIDQGVKPREQYF
TRBV28	NA	many	TRBJ2-7	TGTGCCAGCAGTCAGGCTCCCTCCTACGAGCAGTACTTC	CASSQAPSYEQYF
TRBV25-1	NA	few	TRBJ2-1	TGTGCCAGCAGTGCCCCCGGCGCATACAATGAGCAGTTCTTC	CASSAPGAYNEQFF
TRBV5-8	NA	NA	TRBJ2-3	TGTGCCAGCAGCAGGGGGTATAGCGCCGGAGATACGCAGTATTTT	CASSRGYSAGDTQYF
TRBV13	TRBD1	few	TRBJ1-4	TGTGCCAGCAGCAGGGGGACAGGGACCTACCTTCATGAAAAACTGTTTTTT	CASSRGTGTYLHEKLFF
TRBV12-3/TRBV12-4	TRBD2	many	TRBJ2-1	TGTGCCAGCAGTTTTGGGAGCGGGAGGGGGTACAATGAGCAGTTCTTC	CASSFGSGRGYNEQFF
TRBV2	NA	many	TRBJ2-1	TGTGCCAGCAGTGAATTTCTAGTAGAATATGAGCAGTTCTTC	CASSEFLVEYEQFF
TRBV28	TRBD1	few	TRBJ1-5	TGTGCCAGCAGTTTCTACAGGGGGCAGGGCAATCAGCCCCAGCATTTT	CASSFYRGQGNQPQHF
TRBV7-9	TRBD2	many	TRBJ2-1	TGTGCCAGCAGCTTAGCGGGACTAGTGAATTGGGATGAGCAGTTCTTC	CASSLAGLVNWDEQFF
TRBV3-1	NA	NA	TRBJ1-1	TGTGCCAGCAGCCAAGAAACTCAGGCTGAAGCTTTCTTT	CASSQETQAEAFF
TRBV20-1	TRBD2	many	TRBJ2-1	TGCAGTGCTGAAAGGATGCGGGAGGAGGGGAATGAGCAGTTCTTC	CSAERMREEGNEQFF
TRBV5-5	NA	few	TRBJ1-5	TGTGCCAGCAGCTCCCGGCCGGTCGAAAATCAGCCCCAGCATTTT	CASSSRPVENQPQHF
TRBV4-3	NA	NA	TRBJ2-7	TGCGCCAGCAGCCATGATAGGGGAGCGCCCTACGAGCAGTACTTC	CASSHDRGAPYEQYF
TRBV4-1	TRBD1	NA	TRBJ1-1	TGCGCCAGCAGCCAAGCCGGACAGGGGAACACTGAAGCTTTCTTT	CASSQAGQGNTEAFF